This TCR beta chain is drawn from a study of blood T cell repertoires in COVID-19. Germline CDR1 and CDR2: SGHKS and YYEKEE (reference sequence). CDR3 length: 13 residues. The V end was cut by 4 bases, the J end by 6 bases, with 13 bases between. Sequencing was performed with immunoSEQ multiplex PCR; in TCRdb, only in-frame clones are kept and a portion is missing. The sample holds over 50,000 clones; approximately 81% are singletons and the top ten take over 2%. Sample: peripheral blood. The TCR comes from a man between 50 and 59 years old with acute or convalescent COVID-19. J is TRBJ1-2 and V is TRBV5-5; possible D gene TRBD1, 6 bases. CDR3 protein: CASSPDRTHGYTF. The CDR3 nucleotides are TGTGCCAGCAGCCCAGACAGGACCCATGGCTACACCTTC.